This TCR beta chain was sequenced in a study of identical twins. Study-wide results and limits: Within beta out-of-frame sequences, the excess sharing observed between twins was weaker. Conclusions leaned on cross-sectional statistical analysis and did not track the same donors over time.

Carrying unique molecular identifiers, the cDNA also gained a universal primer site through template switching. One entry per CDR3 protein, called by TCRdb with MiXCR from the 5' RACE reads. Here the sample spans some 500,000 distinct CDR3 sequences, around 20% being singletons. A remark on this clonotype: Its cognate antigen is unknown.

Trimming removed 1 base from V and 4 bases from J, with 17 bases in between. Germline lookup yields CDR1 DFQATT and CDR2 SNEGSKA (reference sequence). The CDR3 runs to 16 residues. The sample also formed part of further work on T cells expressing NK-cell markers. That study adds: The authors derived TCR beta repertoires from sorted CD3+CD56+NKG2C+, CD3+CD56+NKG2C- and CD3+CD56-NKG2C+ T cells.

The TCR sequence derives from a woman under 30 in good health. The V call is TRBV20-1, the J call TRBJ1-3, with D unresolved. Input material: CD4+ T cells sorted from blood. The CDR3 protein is CSARASEGTRGNTIYF. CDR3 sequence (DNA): TGCAGTGCTAGAGCCTCCGAGGGAACAAGAGGAAACACCATATATTTT.